This T cell receptor (beta chain) emerged from a study of cytomegalovirus exposure and HLA in healthy donors. The PCR used 60 Vbeta and 13 Jbeta primers. Method: immunoSEQ multiplex PCR; TCRdb's copy keeps in-frame clones and lacks some. The data hold 100,000 to 150,000 clones, with 60% to 80% observed a single time. Germline CDR1 reads LNHDA; CDR2 reads SQIVND (reference sequence). This CDR3 has 15 residues. Between the trimmed V and J ends, which lost 4 bases and 0 bases, there was a span of 12 bases. The V gene is TRBV19, the J gene TRBJ1-2; TRBD1 is a possible D gene (6 bases). The receptor's source is a female donor in good health and CMV-seronegative. Sample: PBMCs. CDR3: CASSKGDKANYGYTF. CDR3 DNA sequence: TGTGCCAGTAGTAAAGGGGACAAAGCTAACTATGGCTACACCTTC.